This TCR beta chain was retrieved from a study of control samples from healthy donors and cancer patients. Here immunoSEQ multiplex PCR was the method, and the copy in TCRdb shows in-frame clones only, minus some. Found here are over 150,000 clones, 91% of them singletons; the top ten hold around 2%. The CDR3 has 14 amino acids. Trimming removed 6 bases at V and 5 bases at J, with 15 bases between. Germline V gene data show CDR1 as SGHRS and CDR2 as YFSETQ. This TCR was recovered from a middle-aged woman in good health. The source material was blood. The chain is built from TRBV5-1 and TRBJ2-1; TRBD1 is a possible D gene (6 bases). The CDR3 nucleotides are TGCGCCAGCACCTATGGGGGCCAGGACAATGAGCAGTTCTTC. Its translation: CASTYGGQDNEQFF.